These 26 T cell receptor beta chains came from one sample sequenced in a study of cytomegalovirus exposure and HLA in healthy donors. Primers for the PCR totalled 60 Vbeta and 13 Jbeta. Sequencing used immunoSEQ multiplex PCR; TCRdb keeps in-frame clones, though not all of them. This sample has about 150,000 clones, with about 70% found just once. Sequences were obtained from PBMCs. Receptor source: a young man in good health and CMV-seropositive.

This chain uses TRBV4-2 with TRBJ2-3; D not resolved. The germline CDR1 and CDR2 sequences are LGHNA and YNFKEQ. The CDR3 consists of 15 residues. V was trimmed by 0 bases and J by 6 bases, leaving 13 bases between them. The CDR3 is CASSQETAQRDTQYF. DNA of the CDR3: TGTGCCAGCAGCCAAGAAACGGCTCAGCGCGATACGCAGTATTTT.

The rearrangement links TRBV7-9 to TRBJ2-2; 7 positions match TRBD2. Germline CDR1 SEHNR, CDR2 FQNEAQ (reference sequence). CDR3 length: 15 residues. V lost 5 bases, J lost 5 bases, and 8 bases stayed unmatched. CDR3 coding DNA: TGTGCCAGCAGCGCCCTCTCACTAGCGACCGGGGAGCTGTTTTTT. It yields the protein CASSALSLATGELFF.

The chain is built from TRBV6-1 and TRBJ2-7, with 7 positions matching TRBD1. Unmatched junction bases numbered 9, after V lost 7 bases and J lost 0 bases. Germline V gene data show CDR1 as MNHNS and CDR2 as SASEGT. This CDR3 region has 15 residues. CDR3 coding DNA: TGTGCCAGCACCTCTCCCGGGACAGTCTCCTACGAGCAGTACTTC. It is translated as CASTSPGTVSYEQYF.

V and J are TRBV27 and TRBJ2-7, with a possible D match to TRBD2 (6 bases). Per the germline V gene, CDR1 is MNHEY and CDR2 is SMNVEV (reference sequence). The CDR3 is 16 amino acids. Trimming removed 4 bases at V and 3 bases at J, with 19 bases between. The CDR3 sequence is CASSSSPQRASYEQYF. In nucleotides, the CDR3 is TGTGCCAGCAGTTCATCCCCCCAGCGGGCGAGCTACGAGCAGTACTTC.

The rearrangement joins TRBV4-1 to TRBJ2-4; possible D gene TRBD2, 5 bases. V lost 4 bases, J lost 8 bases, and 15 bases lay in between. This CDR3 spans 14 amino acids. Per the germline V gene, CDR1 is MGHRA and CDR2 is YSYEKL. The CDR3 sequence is CASSPGGARDIQYF. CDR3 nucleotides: TGCGCCAGCAGCCCAGGCGGAGCGAGGGACATTCAGTACTTC.

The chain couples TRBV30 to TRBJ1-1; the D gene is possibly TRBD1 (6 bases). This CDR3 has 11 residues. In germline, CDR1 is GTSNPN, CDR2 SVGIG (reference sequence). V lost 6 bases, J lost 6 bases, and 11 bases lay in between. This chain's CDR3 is CACHTGPEAFF. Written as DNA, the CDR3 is TGTGCCTGCCACACAGGGCCTGAAGCTTTCTTT.

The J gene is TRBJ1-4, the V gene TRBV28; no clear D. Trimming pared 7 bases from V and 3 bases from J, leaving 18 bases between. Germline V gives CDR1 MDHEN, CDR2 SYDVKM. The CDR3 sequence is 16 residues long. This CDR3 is CASINGMGGPNEKLFF. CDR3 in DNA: TGTGCCAGCATTAATGGCATGGGTGGGCCTAATGAAAAACTGTTTTTT.

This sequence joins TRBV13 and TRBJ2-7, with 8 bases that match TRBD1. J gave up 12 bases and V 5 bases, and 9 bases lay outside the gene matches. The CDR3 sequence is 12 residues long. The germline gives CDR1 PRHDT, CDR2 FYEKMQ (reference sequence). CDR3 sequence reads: CASSRDRGGLYF. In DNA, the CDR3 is TGTGCCAGCAGCCGCGACAGGGGCGGGTTGTACTTC.

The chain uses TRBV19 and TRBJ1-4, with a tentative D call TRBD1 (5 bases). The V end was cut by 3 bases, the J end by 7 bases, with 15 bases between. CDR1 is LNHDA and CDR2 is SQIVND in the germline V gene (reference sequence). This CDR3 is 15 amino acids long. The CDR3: CASSIRQGGSEKLFF. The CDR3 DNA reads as TGTGCCAGTAGTATCAGGCAGGGAGGTTCTGAAAAACTGTTTTTT.

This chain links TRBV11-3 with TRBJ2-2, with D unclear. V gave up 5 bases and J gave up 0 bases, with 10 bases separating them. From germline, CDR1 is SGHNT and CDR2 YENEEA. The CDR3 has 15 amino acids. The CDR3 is CASSPVPPNTGELFF. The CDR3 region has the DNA TGTGCCAGCAGCCCGGTCCCACCGAACACCGGGGAGCTGTTTTTT.

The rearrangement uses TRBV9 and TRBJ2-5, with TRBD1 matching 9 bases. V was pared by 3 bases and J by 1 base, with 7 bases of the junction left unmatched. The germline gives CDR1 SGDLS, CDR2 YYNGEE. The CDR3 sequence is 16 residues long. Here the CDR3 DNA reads TGTGCCAGCAGCGCCACCGGGACAGGGCTCCAAGAGACCCAGTACTTC. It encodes CASSATGTGLQETQYF.

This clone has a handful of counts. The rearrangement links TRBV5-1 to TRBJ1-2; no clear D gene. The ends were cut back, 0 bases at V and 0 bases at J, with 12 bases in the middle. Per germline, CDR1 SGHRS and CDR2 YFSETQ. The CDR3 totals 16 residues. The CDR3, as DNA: TGCGCCAGCAGCTTGGCGGCGGCTCAGTCTAACTATGGCTACACCTTC. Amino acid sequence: CASSLAAAQSNYGYTF. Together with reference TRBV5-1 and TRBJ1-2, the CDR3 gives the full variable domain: KAGVTQTPRYLIKTRGQQVTLSCSPISGHRSVSWYQQTPGQGLQFLFEYFSETQRNKGNFPGRFSGRQFSNSRSEMNVSTLELGDSALYLCASSLAAAQSNYGYTFGSGTRLTVV.

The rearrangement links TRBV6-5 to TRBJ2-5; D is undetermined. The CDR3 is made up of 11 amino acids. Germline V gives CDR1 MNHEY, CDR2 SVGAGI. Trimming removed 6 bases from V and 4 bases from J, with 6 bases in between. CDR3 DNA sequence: TGTGCCAGCAGCCAAATAGAGACCCAGTACTTC. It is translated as CASSQIETQYF.

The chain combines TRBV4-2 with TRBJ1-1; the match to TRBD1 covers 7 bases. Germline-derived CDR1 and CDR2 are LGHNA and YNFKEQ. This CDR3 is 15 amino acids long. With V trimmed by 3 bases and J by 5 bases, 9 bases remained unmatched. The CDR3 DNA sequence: TGTGCCAGCAGCCAGTCGGGACAGCCGAGAACTGAAGCTTTCTTT. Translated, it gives CASSQSGQPRTEAFF.

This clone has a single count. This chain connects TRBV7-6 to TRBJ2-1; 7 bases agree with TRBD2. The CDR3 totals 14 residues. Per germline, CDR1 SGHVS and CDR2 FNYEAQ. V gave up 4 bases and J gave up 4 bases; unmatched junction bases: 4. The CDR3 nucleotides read TGTGCCAGCAGCTCACTAGCGTCTTACAATGAGCAGTTCTTC. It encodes CASSSLASYNEQFF.

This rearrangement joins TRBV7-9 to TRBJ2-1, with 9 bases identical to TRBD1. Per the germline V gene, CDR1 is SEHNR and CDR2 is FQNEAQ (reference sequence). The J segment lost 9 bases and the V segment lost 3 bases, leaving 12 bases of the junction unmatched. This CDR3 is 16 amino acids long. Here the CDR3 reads CASSFRRGTGNTEQFF. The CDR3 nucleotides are TGTGCCAGCAGCTTTAGACGCGGGACAGGGAACACTGAGCAGTTCTTC.

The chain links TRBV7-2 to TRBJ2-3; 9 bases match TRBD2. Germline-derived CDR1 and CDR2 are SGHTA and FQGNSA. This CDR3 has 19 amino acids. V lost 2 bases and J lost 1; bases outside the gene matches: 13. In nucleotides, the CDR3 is TGTGCCAGCAGCTTAAGAGGCGGGAGGGCCGCGAGCGGCACAGATACGCAGTATTTT. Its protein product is CASSLRGGRAASGTDTQYF.

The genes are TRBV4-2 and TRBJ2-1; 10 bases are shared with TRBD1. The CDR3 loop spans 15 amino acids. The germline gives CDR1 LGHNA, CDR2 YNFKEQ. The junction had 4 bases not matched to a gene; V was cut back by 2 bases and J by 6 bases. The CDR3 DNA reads TGTGCCAGCAGCCAACGACAGGGGGCCCTCAATGAGCAGTTCTTC. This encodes CASSQRQGALNEQFF.

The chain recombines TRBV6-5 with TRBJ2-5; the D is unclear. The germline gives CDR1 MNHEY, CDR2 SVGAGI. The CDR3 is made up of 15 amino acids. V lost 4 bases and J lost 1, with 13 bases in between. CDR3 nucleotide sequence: TGTGCCAGCAGTTCGGGTCAGATCTCCCAAGAGACCCAGTACTTC. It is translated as CASSSGQISQETQYF.

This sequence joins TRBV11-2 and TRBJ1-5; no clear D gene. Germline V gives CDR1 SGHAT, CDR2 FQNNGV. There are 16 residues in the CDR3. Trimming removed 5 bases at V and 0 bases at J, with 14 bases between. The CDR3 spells CASSLGGSHSNQPQHF. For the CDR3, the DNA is TGTGCCAGCAGCCTAGGAGGCAGCCATAGCAATCAGCCCCAGCATTTT.

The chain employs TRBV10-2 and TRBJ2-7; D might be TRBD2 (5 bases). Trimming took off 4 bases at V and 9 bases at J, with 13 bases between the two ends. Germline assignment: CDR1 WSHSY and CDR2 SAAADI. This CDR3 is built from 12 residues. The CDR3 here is CASSAGREGQYF. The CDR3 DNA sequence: TGCGCCAGCAGTGCTGGGAGAGAGGGGCAGTACTTC.

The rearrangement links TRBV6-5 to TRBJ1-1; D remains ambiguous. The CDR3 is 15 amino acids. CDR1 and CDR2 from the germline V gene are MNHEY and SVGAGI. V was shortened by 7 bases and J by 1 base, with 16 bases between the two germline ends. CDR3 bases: TGTGCCAGCAACAACCCGGGTGTGACGAACACTGAAGCTTTCTTT. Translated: CASNNPGVTNTEAFF.

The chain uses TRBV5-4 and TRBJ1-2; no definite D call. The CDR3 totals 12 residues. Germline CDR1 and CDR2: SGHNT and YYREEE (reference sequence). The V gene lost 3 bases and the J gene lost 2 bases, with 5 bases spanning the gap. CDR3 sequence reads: CASSYSNYGYTF. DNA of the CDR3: TGTGCCAGCAGCTATAGCAACTATGGCTACACCTTC.

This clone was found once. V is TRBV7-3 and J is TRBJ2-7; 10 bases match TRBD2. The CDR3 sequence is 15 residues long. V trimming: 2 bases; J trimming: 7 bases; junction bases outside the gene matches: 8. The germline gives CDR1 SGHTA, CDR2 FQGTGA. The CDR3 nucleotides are TGTGCCAGCAGCTTAGAACTAGCGGGAACTGGAGAGCAGTACTTC. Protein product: CASSLELAGTGEQYF.

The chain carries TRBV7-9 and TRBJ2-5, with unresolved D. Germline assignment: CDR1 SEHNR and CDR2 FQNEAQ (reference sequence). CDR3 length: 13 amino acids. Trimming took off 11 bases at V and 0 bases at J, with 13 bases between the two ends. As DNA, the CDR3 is TGTGCCGGAGCCTACCGACACCAAGAGACCCAGTACTTC. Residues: CAGAYRHQETQYF.

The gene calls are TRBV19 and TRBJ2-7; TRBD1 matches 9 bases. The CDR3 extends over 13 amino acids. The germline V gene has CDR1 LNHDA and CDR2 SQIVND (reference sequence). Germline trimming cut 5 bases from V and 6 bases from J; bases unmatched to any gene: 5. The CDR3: CASSRQGEGEQYF. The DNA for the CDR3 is TGTGCCAGTAGTCGACAGGGGGAAGGCGAGCAGTACTTC.